These 6 T cell receptor beta chains share one sample of origin, sequenced in a study of T cells in Graves' hyperthyroidism and ophthalmopathy (dated by TCRdb to the late 2010s). The library relied on multiplex PCR. The sequencer listed for this sample is Illumina HiSeq 2000. Amplification of TCR beta CDR3 regions was carried out from RNA transcripts. The TCR CDR3 was subjected to a first round of RT-PCR using the HTBI primer set and the Qiagen OneStep RT-PCR kit. The public sequencing data were trimmed at Q25 with fastp and processed into clonotypes with MiXCR by TCRdb, which kept only in-frame beta chains. Rows with a matching CDR3 protein are joined into one entry that keeps the most common DNA and genes. Here the sample has some 570,000 distinct CDR3 sequences; about 15% occur a single time. The ten most abundant clones make up 17% of the sample. The sequenced sample was blood. The receptor set was obtained from a woman between 18 and 29 years old with Graves' ophthalmopathy.

This clonotype was observed many times. J is TRBJ1-2 and V is TRBV27; tentatively, D is TRBD1 (6 bases). The V end lost 3 bases, the J end lost 1 base, and 9 bases lay between the germline ends. This CDR3 is 14 amino acids long. Germline lookup yields CDR1 MNHEY and CDR2 SMNVEV (reference sequence). The CDR3 coding sequence is TGTGCCAGCAGTTTGCAGGGGCTTAACTATGGCTACACCTTC. Amino acid sequence: CASSLQGLNYGYTF.

This clonotype was seen at least ten times. The chain recombines TRBV6-1 with TRBJ1-5, with D perhaps matching TRBD1 (6 bases). CDR1 MNHNS and CDR2 SASEGT come from the germline V gene. This CDR3 is built from 16 residues. V was cut by 6 bases and J by 3 bases, with 18 bases left in between. The CDR3 loop reads CASSGRGARVNQPQHF. In DNA, the CDR3 is TGTGCCAGCAGCGGCAGGGGCGCAAGGGTCAATCAGCCCCAGCATTTT.

This clonotype was observed a handful of times. This sequence joins TRBV27 and TRBJ1-2, with D tentatively TRBD1 (6 bases). The CDR3 is 13 amino acids. Germline CDR1 and CDR2: MNHEY and SMNVEV (reference sequence). Trimming removed 6 bases at V and 2 bases at J, with 10 bases between. In DNA form, the CDR3 reads TGTGCCAGCAGGCTGACAGGCAACTATGGCTACACCTTC. Translated: CASRLTGNYGYTF.

Concerning this clonotype: Just one base apart from a much larger clone, this may be a read error. This rearrangement joins TRBV6-5 to TRBJ2-7, with D possibly being TRBD1 or TRBD2 (5 bases each). Germline V gene lookup returns CDR1 MNHEY and CDR2 SVGAGI. The V gene lost 4 bases and the J gene lost 0 bases, with 10 bases spanning the gap. The CDR3 is 14 amino acids. DNA of the CDR3: TGTGCCAGCAGTTTACAGGAGGACTCCTACGAGCAGTACTTC. Protein sequence: CASSLQEDSYEQYF.

This clonotype was seen only once. V and J are TRBV5-8 and TRBJ1-1, with 8 nucleotides matching TRBD1. V lost 0 bases and J lost 3; bases outside the gene matches: 4. Germline CDR1 reads SGHTS; CDR2 reads YDEGEE. This CDR3 has 15 amino acids. The CDR3 DNA is TGTGCCAGCAGCTTGGGGCAGGGGGCCCACACTGAAGCTTTCTTT. As protein: CASSLGQGAHTEAFF.

This clonotype has a handful of counts. The chain couples TRBV10-1 to TRBJ2-7; D unresolved. V was trimmed by 6 bases and J by 1 base, leaving 10 bases between them. This CDR3 is 13 amino acids long. The germline V gene has CDR1 WNHNN and CDR2 SYGVQD (reference sequence). The CDR3: CASRIIPSYEQYF. The DNA for the CDR3 is TGCGCCAGCAGAATAATTCCTTCCTACGAGCAGTACTTC.